This T cell receptor (beta chain) was observed in a study of control samples from healthy donors and cancer patients. Repertoires were generated with immunoSEQ multiplex PCR, while TCRdb's copy carries only in-frame clones and drops some. The repertoire consists of roughly 130,000 clones, with 85% to 95% occurring once and the leading ten covering 1.7%. V lost 5 bases, J lost 4 bases, and 8 bases stayed unmatched. The CDR3 is made up of 14 amino acids. Germline CDR1 is MNHEY and CDR2 is SVGAGI. In its sample, this clone was seen once. This TCR was sampled from a man aged 50-59 years with head and neck cancer. Sequenced input: PBMCs. V usage is TRBV6-5 and J usage is TRBJ2-7, with 7 nucleotides matching TRBD1. CDR3 loop: CASSTFRGQYEQYF. The CDR3 region has the DNA TGTGCCAGCAGTACCTTTAGGGGGCAATACGAGCAGTACTTC.